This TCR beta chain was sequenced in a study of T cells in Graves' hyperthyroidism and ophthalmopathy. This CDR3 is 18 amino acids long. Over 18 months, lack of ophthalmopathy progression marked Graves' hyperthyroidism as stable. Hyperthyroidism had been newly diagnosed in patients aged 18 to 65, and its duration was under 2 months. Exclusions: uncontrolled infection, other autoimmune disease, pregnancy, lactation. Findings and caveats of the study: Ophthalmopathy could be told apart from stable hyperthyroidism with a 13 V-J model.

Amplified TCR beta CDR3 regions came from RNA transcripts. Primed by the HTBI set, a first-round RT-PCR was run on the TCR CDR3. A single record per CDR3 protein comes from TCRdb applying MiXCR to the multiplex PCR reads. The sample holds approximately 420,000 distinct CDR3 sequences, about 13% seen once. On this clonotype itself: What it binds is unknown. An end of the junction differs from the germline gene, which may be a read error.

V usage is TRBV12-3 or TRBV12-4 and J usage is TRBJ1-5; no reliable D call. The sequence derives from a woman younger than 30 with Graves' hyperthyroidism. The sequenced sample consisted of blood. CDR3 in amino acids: CAGSPAKSSPYSNQPQHF. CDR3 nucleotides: TGTGCCGGCAGCCCCGCCAAATCTTCCCCATATAGCAATCAGCCCCAGCATTTT.